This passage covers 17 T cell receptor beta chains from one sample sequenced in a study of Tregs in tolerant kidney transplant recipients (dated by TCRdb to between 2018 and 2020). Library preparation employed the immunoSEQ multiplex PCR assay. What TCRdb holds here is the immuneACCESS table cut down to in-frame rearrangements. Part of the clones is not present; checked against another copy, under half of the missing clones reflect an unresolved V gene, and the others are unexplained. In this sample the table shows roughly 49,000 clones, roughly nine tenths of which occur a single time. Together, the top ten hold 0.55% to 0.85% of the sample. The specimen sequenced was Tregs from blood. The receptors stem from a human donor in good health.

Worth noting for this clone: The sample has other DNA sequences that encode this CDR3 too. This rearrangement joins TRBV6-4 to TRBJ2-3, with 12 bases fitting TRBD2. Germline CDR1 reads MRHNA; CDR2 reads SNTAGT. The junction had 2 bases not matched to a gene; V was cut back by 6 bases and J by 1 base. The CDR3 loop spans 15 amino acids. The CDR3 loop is CASSRLAGGTDTQYF. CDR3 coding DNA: TGTGCCAGCAGCCGACTAGCGGGAGGCACAGATACGCAGTATTTT.

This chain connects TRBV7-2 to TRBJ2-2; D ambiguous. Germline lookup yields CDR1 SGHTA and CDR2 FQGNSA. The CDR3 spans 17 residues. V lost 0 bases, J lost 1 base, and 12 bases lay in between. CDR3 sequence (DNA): TGTGCCAGCAGCTTAGCGCTCGGGTGGGAGAACACCGGGGAGCTGTTTTTT. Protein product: CASSLALGWENTGELFF.

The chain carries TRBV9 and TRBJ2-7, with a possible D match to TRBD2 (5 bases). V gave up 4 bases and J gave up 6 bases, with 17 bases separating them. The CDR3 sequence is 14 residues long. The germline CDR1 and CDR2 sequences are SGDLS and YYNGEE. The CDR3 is CASSQRPSSGEQYF. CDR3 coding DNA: TGTGCCAGCAGCCAGCGGCCTTCTTCGGGCGAGCAGTACTTC.

CDR3 loop: CASILTRKIRFNEKLFF. In DNA, the CDR3 is TGTGCCAGCATTTTGACACGGAAAATAAGGTTTAATGAAAAACTGTTTTTT. V usage is TRBV27 and J usage is TRBJ1-4; D is uncertain. In germline, CDR1 is MNHEY, CDR2 SMNVEV (reference sequence). The CDR3 covers 17 residues. V was pared by 7 bases and J by 4 bases, with 22 bases between. Filled out from reference TRBV27 and TRBJ1-4, the complete variable domain reads EAQVTQNPRYLITVTGKKLTVTCSQNMNHEYMSWYRQDPGLGLRQIYYSMNVEVTDKGDVPEGYKVSRKEKRNFPLILESPSPNQTSLYFCASILTRKIRFNEKLFFGSGTQLSVL.

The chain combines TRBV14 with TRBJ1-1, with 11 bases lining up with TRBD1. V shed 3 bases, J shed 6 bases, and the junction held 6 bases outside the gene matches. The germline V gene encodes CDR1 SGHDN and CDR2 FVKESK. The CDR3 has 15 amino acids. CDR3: CASSHLDRGLAEAFF. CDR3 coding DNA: TGTGCCAGCAGCCACCTGGACAGGGGGCTCGCTGAAGCTTTCTTT.

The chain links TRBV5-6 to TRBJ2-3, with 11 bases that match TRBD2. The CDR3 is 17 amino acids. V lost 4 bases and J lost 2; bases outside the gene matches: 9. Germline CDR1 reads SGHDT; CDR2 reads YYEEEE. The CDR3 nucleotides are TGTGCCAGCAGCCTGGGGACTAGCGGTCTATACACAGATACGCAGTATTTT. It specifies CASSLGTSGLYTDTQYF.

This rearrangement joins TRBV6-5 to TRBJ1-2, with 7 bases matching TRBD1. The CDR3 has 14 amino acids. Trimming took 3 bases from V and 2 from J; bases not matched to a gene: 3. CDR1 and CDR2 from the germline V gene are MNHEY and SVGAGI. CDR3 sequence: CASSYMTGNYGYTF. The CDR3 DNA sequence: TGTGCCAGCAGTTATATGACAGGGAACTATGGCTACACCTTC.

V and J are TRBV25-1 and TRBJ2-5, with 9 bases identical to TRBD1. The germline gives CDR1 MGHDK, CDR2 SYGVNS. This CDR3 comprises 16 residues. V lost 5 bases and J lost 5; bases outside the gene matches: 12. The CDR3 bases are TGTGCCAGCAGTACACGACAGGGGGTCGCCTTTGAGACCCAGTACTTC. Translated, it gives CASSTRQGVAFETQYF.

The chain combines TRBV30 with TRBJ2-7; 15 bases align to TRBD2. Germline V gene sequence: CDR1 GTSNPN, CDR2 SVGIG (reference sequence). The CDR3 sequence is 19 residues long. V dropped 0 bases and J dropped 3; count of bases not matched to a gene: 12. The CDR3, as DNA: TGTGCCTGGAGTGTCCCCAGGACTAGCGGGAGGGCCGTGCGCTACGAGCAGTACTTC. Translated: CAWSVPRTSGRAVRYEQYF.

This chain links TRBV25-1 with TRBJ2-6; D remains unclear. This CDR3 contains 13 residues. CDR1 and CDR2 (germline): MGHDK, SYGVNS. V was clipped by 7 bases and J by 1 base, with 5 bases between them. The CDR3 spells CASMISGANVLTF. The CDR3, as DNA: TGTGCCAGCATGATATCTGGGGCCAACGTCCTGACTTTC.

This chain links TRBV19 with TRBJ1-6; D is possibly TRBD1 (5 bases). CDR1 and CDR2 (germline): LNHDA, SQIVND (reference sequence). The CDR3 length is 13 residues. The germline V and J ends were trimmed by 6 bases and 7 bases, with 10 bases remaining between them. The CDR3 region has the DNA TGTGCCAGTAGCATACAGGAGAATTCACCCCTCCACTTT. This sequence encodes CASSIQENSPLHF.

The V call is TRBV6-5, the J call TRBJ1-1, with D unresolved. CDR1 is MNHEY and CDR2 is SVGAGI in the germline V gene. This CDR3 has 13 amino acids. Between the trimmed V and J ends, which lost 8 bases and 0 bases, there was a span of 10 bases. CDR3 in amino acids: CASLGLMNTEAFF. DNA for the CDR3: TGTGCCAGCCTCGGACTTATGAACACTGAAGCTTTCTTT.

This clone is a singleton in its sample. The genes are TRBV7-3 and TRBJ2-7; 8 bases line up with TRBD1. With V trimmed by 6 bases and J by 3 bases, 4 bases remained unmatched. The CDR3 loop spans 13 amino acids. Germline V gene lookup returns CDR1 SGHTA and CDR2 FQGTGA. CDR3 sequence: CASSFGQGYEQYF. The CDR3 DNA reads TGTGCCAGCAGTTTCGGACAGGGCTACGAGCAGTACTTC.

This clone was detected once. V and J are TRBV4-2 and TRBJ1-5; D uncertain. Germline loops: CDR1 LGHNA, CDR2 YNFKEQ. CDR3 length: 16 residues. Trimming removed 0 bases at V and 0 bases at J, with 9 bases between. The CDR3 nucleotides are TGTGCCAGCAGCCAAGATTGGGCACATAGCAATCAGCCCCAGCATTTT. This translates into CASSQDWAHSNQPQHF.

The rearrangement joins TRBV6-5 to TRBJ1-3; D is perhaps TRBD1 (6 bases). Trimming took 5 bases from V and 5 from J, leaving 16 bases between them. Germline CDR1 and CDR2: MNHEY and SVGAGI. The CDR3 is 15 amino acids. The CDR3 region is CASSPKQGQRNTIYF. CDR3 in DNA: TGTGCCAGCAGTCCTAAGCAGGGGCAAAGAAACACCATATATTTT.

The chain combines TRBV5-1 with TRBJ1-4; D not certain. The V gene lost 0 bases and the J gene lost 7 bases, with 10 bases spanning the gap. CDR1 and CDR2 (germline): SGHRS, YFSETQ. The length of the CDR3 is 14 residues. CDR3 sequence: CASSLGPGSEKLFF. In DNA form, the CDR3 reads TGCGCCAGCAGCTTGGGACCGGGGAGTGAAAAACTGTTTTTT.

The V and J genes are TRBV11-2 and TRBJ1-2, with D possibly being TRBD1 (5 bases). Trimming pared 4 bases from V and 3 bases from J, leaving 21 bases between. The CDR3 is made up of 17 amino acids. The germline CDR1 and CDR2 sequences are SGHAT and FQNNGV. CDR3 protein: CASSYKHPRGMDYGYTF. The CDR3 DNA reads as TGTGCCAGCAGCTATAAACATCCGCGGGGCATGGACTATGGCTACACCTTC. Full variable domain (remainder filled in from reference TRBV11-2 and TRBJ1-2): EAGVAQSPRYKIIEKRQSVAFWCNPISGHATLYWYQQILGQGPKLLIQFQNNGVVDDSQLPKDRFSAERLKGVDSTLKIQPAKLEDSAVYLCASSYKHPRGMDYGYTFGSGTRLTVV.